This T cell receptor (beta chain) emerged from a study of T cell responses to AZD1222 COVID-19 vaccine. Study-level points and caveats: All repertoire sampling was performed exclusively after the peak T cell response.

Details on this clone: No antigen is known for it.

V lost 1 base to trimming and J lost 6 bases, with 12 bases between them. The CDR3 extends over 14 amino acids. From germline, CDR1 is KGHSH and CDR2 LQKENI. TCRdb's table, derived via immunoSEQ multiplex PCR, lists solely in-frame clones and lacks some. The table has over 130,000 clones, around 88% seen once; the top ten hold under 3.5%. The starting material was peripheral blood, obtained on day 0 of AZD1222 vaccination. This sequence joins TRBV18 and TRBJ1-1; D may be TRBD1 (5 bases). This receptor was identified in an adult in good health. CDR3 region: CASSPLRGEAEAFF. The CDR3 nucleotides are TGTGCCAGCTCACCACTAAGGGGAGAGGCTGAAGCTTTCTTT.